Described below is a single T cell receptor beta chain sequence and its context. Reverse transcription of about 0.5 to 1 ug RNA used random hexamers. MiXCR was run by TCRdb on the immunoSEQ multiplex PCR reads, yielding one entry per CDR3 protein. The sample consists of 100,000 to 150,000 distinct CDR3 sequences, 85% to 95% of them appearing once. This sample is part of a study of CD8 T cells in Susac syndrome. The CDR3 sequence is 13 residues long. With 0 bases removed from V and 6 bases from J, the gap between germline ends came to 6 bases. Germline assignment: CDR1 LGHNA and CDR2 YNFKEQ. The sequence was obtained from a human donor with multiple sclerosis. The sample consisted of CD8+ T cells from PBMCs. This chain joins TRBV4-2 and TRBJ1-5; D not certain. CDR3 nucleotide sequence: TGTGCCAGCAGCCAAGATCCTTTTCAGCCCCAGCATTTT. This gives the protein CASSQDPFQPQHF.